This is a list of T cell receptor beta chains from one sample in a study of shared clonotypes between healthy human individuals. Some clones are missing from TCRdb's copy, which holds only in-frame ones; the method was immunoSEQ multiplex PCR. The table has fewer than 550,000 clones, 75% to 80% seen once. Sequencing was carried out using PBMCs. All receptors derive from a woman aged 40 to 55 in good health. Some clones in this sample may be carry-over from other donors' samples. The CDR3 runs from the conserved cysteine through the conserved F or W.

v_call	cdr3_length	cdr3_aa
TRBV18	16	CASSRTGTGVSVEQFF
TRBV30	15	CAWSDREGLRDTQYF
TRBV28	16	CASSGEGAAGANVLTF
TRBV19	14	CASSPDGDSYGYTF
TRBV5-4	14	CASSLGRTNTEAFF
TRBV7-8	15	CASSLASGAGNEQFF
TRBV27	14	CASSLDRGDSPLHF
TRBV7-2	16	CASSQTGGAPTDTQYF
TRBV30	16	CAWSGGLAYSADTQYF
TRBV9	19	CASSSPLGSGRSNTGELFF
TRBV6-1	13	CASSEVLNEKLFF
TRBV7-2	14	CASSLRRLQETQYF
TRBV28	15	CASSLGQGFVNEQFF
TRBV10-3	12	CAVRSQGNEQYF
TRBV7-9	14	CASSFGTGMDIQYF
TRBV10-2	15	CASTHTVQSNQPQHF
TRBV7-8	15	CASLLRGGPRNEQFF
TRBV9	14	CASSVLYSTDTQYF
TRBV5-1	14	CASSLESSGNTIYF
TRBV7-8	13	CASSGGKGVGYTF
TRBV19	15	CASSTDLEAYNEQFF
TRBV2	15	CASSETGQFNSPLHF
TRBV2	14	CASSAQLAGLEQYF
TRBV11-3	15	CASSLEAGGPDTQYF
TRBV6-6	15	CATPWTGGNTGELFF
TRBV11-2	14	CASSLEWGRTEAFF
TRBV11-3	15	CASSPGGTNTGELFF
TRBV6-5	15	CASTTMPDRGLEQYF
TRBV7-3	13	CASSRGPDTEAFF
TRBV15	14	CATSRGGASNEQYF
TRBV4-1	20	CASSQEPAHRTSGRLSEQFF
TRBV19	18	CASSTTPGQPGKGEKLFF
TRBV5-4	15	CASSIRDRGTYEQYF
TRBV30	14	CALNRGQNTGELFF
TRBV5-1	16	CASSLALAGGPYEQYF
TRBV19	15	CASTEGLAGTGELFF
TRBV5-1	13	CASSTAGRYEQYF
TRBV29-1	12	CSVKVSTYEQYF
TRBV6-5	15	CASSYSGGVWDEQYF
TRBV4-2	15	CASSPGLAVFDEQFF
TRBV30	15	CAWSVQGIWNQPQHF
TRBV9	16	CASSPRLAGGYGELFF
TRBV7-3	14	CASSSAVPPETQYF
TRBV7-2	15	CASSPRGGRNTEAFF
TRBV5-4	17	CASSQDPGTSGANVLTF
TRBV5-1	16	CASSPGLAGAYETQYF
TRBV29-1	15	CSVAGLAGVFDEQFF
TRBV30	15	CAWSLKGGGSTEAFF
TRBV30	13	CAWKPGMNTEAFF
TRBV5-1	15	CASSPAGLASYEQYF
TRBV6-4	14	CASSRDISTGELFF
TRBV7-9	14	CASSYGHMNTEAFF
TRBV7-6	13	CASSLVRDQPQHF
TRBV7-3	13	CASSFQSNEKLFF